The rows below give T cell receptor beta chains drawn from one sample of a study of early T cells in non-severe SARS-CoV-2 infection. TCRdb analysed the 5' RACE reads with MiXCR anew, one entry per CDR3 protein. This table holds 26,000 or so distinct CDR3 sequences, around 6% found once. Input material: whole blood. The origin of the receptors is an adult who was a healthcare worker with PCR-confirmed SARS-CoV-2 infection or an uninfected control (not recorded which). CDR3s include the opening cysteine and the closing phenylalanine or tryptophan. Each record gives: CDR3 length, clone size, D gene, V gene, J gene, CDR3 DNA, CDR3 protein. A D gene is named only where the DNA matches it firmly. Size is stated for part of the rows, as once, few or many counts, or as a class when the clone is expanded.

cdr3_length: 11; clone_size: many; d_call: -; v_call: TRBV5-1; j_call: TRBJ2-7; cdr3_nt: TGCGCCAGCAGCCGAGTTTGCGAGCAGTACTTC; cdr3_aa: CASSRVCEQYF
cdr3_length: 14; clone_size: many; d_call: -; v_call: TRBV12-3/TRBV12-4; j_call: TRBJ2-1; cdr3_nt: TGTGCCAGCAGTTTAGCAGGGGGCGGGGATGAGCAGTTCTTC; cdr3_aa: CASSLAGGGDEQFF
cdr3_length: 12; clone_size: medium-sized; d_call: -; v_call: TRBV12-3/TRBV12-4; j_call: TRBJ1-5; cdr3_nt: TGTGCCAGCAGTCTGAACAATCAGCCCCAGCATTTT; cdr3_aa: CASSLNNQPQHF
cdr3_length: 13; clone_size: few; d_call: -; v_call: TRBV5-8; j_call: TRBJ2-1; cdr3_nt: TGTGCCAGCAGCCGTTACAGGTACAATGAGCAGTTCTTC; cdr3_aa: CASSRYRYNEQFF
cdr3_length: 13; clone_size: many; d_call: -; v_call: TRBV4-3; j_call: TRBJ2-3; cdr3_nt: TGCGCCAGCAGCCAAGATATCTCAGATACGCAGTATTTT; cdr3_aa: CASSQDISDTQYF
cdr3_length: 16; clone_size: many; d_call: TRBD1; v_call: TRBV5-1; j_call: TRBJ2-7; cdr3_nt: TGCGCCAGCAGCTGGACCTCCGGGACAGGGGGGAGGGAGCAGTACTTC; cdr3_aa: CASSWTSGTGGREQYF
cdr3_length: 15; clone_size: many; d_call: -; v_call: TRBV11-2; j_call: TRBJ1-1; cdr3_nt: TGTGCCAGCAGCTTAGTGCCGGGGACAAACACTGAAGCTTTCTTT; cdr3_aa: CASSLVPGTNTEAFF
cdr3_length: 17; clone_size: few; d_call: -; v_call: TRBV10-3; j_call: TRBJ2-7; cdr3_nt: TGTGCCATCAGTGACCGACGGAGGGGATATCTGGGGTACGAGCAGTACTTC; cdr3_aa: CAISDRRRGYLGYEQYF
cdr3_length: 15; clone_size: many; d_call: -; v_call: TRBV19; j_call: TRBJ2-2; cdr3_nt: TGTGCCAGTAGTAAACAGGGCCGGAACACCGGGGAGCTGTTTTTT; cdr3_aa: CASSKQGRNTGELFF
cdr3_length: 15; clone_size: many; d_call: -; v_call: TRBV5-1; j_call: TRBJ2-3; cdr3_nt: TGCGCCAGCAGCTTTGGGGCCCTGGGCACAGATACGCAGTATTTT; cdr3_aa: CASSFGALGTDTQYF
cdr3_length: 15; clone_size: -; d_call: TRBD1; v_call: TRBV7-9; j_call: TRBJ2-1; cdr3_nt: TGTGCCAGCAGTCTGACAGGGGGCAGGTACAATGAGCAGTTCTTC; cdr3_aa: CASSLTGGRYNEQFF
cdr3_length: 11; clone_size: few; d_call: -; v_call: TRBV15; j_call: TRBJ2-5; cdr3_nt: TGTGCCACCAGGAGGGAAGAGACCCAGTACTTC; cdr3_aa: CATRREETQYF
cdr3_length: 13; clone_size: medium-sized; d_call: -; v_call: TRBV11-2; j_call: TRBJ2-7; cdr3_nt: TGTGCCAGCAGCTTGGAAACCGGGACAAGACTAAACTTC; cdr3_aa: CASSLETGTRLNF
cdr3_length: 16; clone_size: many; d_call: -; v_call: TRBV5-6; j_call: TRBJ1-1; cdr3_nt: TGTGCCAGCAGCTTTACAGGTGGGAGGATGAACACTGAAGCTTTCTTT; cdr3_aa: CASSFTGGRMNTEAFF
cdr3_length: 16; clone_size: few; d_call: -; v_call: TRBV5-4; j_call: TRBJ1-5; cdr3_nt: TGTGCCAGCAGCTCGCGACAGGCGCCTGGCAATCAGCCCCAGCATTTT; cdr3_aa: CASSSRQAPGNQPQHF
cdr3_length: 15; clone_size: many; d_call: -; v_call: TRBV4-3; j_call: TRBJ1-5; cdr3_nt: TGCGCCAGCAGCCAAGATCGACAGCTCAATCAGCCCCAGCATTTT; cdr3_aa: CASSQDRQLNQPQHF
cdr3_length: 12; clone_size: many; d_call: -; v_call: TRBV11-2; j_call: TRBJ2-5; cdr3_nt: TGTGCCAGCAGCTTCAGGGGTGAGACCCAGTACTTC; cdr3_aa: CASSFRGETQYF
cdr3_length: 12; clone_size: many; d_call: -; v_call: TRBV6-5; j_call: TRBJ1-4; cdr3_nt: TGTGCCAGCAGTTACGGGGGTGAAAAACTGTTTTTT; cdr3_aa: CASSYGGEKLFF
cdr3_length: 15; clone_size: many; d_call: TRBD1; v_call: TRBV5-1; j_call: TRBJ1-4; cdr3_nt: TGCGCCAGCAGCCCAAGGACAGGGGGGGATGAAAAACTGTTTTTT; cdr3_aa: CASSPRTGGDEKLFF
cdr3_length: 13; clone_size: -; d_call: -; v_call: TRBV20-1; j_call: TRBJ1-1; cdr3_nt: TGCAGTGAAGCGCGACACCAGAACACTGAAGCTTTTTTT; cdr3_aa: CSEARHQNTEAFF
cdr3_length: 13; clone_size: many; d_call: -; v_call: TRBV5-1; j_call: TRBJ1-2; cdr3_nt: TGCGCCAGCCACGACCCCCCAGGGCTCGGCTACACCTTC; cdr3_aa: CASHDPPGLGYTF
cdr3_length: 14; clone_size: few; d_call: -; v_call: TRBV7-2; j_call: TRBJ2-6; cdr3_nt: TGTGCCAGCAGCTTAGCTACTGGGGCCAACGTCCTGACTTTC; cdr3_aa: CASSLATGANVLTF
cdr3_length: 15; clone_size: many; d_call: -; v_call: TRBV4-3; j_call: TRBJ2-7; cdr3_nt: TGCGCCAGCAGCCAAGATCGCAGACTTTCCTACGAGCAGTACTTC; cdr3_aa: CASSQDRRLSYEQYF
cdr3_length: 14; clone_size: many; d_call: -; v_call: TRBV7-9; j_call: TRBJ2-3; cdr3_nt: TGTGCCAGCAGCTTAGACACCGGGGCAGATACGCAGTATTTT; cdr3_aa: CASSLDTGADTQYF
cdr3_length: 12; clone_size: -; d_call: -; v_call: TRBV12-3/TRBV12-4; j_call: TRBJ2-7; cdr3_nt: TGTGCCAGCAGTTGGGGGGTCTACGAGCAGTACTTC; cdr3_aa: CASSWGVYEQYF
cdr3_length: 10; clone_size: many; d_call: -; v_call: TRBV2; j_call: TRBJ1-2; cdr3_nt: TGTGCCATCTATGACTATGGCTACACCTTC; cdr3_aa: CAIYDYGYTF
cdr3_length: 17; clone_size: -; d_call: -; v_call: TRBV7-3; j_call: TRBJ2-2; cdr3_nt: TGTGCCAGCAGCCCACCCGGGCCCCTTAAGAACACCGGGGAGCTGTTTTTT; cdr3_aa: CASSPPGPLKNTGELFF
cdr3_length: 11; clone_size: few; d_call: -; v_call: TRBV12-3/TRBV12-4; j_call: TRBJ2-3; cdr3_nt: TGTGCCAGCAGTTTGGAGGATACGCAGTATTTT; cdr3_aa: CASSLEDTQYF
cdr3_length: 13; clone_size: many; d_call: -; v_call: TRBV5-1; j_call: TRBJ1-1; cdr3_nt: TGCGCCAGCAGCCTAATGGACGGACTGGAAGCTTTCTTT; cdr3_aa: CASSLMDGLEAFF